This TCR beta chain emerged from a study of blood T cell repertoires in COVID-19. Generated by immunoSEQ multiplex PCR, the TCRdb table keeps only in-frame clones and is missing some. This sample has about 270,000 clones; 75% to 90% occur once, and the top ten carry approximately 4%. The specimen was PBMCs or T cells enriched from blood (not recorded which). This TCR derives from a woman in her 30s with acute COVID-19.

The CDR3 DNA reads as TGCGCCAGCAGCACAGCAGGGGGCGATGGCTACACCTTC. This encodes CASSTAGGDGYTF. V and J are TRBV5-1 and TRBJ1-2; 8 bases line up with TRBD1. Trimming cost V 4 bases and J 6 bases; bases outside gene matches: 5. CDR1 and CDR2 (germline): SGHRS, YFSETQ. The CDR3 totals 13 residues.